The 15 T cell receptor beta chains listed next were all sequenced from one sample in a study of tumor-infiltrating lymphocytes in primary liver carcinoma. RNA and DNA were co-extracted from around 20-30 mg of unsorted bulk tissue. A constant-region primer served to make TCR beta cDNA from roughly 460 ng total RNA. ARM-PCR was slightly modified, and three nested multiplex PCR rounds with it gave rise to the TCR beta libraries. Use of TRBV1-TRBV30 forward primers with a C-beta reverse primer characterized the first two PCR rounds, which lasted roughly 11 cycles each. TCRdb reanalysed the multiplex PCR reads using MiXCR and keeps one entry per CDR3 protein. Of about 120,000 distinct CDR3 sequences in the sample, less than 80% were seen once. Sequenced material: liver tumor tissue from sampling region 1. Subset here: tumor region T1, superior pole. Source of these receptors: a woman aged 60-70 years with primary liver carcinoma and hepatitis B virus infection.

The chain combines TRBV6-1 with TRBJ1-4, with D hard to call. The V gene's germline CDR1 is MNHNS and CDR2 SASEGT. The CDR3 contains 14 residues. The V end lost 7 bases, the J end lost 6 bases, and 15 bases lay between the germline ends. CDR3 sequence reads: CASKVEGADEKLFF. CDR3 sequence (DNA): TGTGCCAGCAAGGTTGAGGGCGCAGATGAAAAACTGTTTTTT.

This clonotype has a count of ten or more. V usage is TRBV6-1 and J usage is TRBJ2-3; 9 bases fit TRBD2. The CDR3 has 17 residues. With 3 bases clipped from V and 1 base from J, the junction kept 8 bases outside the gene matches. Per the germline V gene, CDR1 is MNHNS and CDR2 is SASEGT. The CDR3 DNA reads TGTGCCAGCAGTGAGACGGCGGGGGGGCAAGGCACAGATACGCAGTATTTT. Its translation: CASSETAGGQGTDTQYF.

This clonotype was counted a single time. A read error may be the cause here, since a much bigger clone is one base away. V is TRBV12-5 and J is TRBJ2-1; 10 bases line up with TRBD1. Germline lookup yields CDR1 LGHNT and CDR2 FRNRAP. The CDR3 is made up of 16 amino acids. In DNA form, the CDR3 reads TGTGCTAGTGCCCCGACAGGGGGCTTACGTTACAATAAGCAGTTCTTC. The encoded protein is CASAPTGGLRYNKQFF.

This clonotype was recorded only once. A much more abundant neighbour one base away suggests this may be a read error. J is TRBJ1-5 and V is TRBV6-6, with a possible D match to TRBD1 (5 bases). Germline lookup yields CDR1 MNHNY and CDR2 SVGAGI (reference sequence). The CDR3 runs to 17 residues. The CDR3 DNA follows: TGTGCCAGCAGTTACGGGGCAGCCAGTTATAGCAATCAGCACCAGCATTTT. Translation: CASSYGAASYSNQHQHF.

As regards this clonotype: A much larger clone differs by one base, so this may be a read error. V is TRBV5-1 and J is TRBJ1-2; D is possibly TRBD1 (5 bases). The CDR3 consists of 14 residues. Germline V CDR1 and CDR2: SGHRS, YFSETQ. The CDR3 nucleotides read TGCGCCAGCAGCTTGGTGGGGGGTAACTATGTCTACACCTTC. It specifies CASSLVGGNYVYTF.

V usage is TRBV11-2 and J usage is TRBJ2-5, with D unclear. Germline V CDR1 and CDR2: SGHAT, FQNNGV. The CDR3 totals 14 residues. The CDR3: CSNSLPQIRETQYF. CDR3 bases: TGTTCCAACAGCCTTCCTCAGATCAGGGAGACCCAGTACTTC.

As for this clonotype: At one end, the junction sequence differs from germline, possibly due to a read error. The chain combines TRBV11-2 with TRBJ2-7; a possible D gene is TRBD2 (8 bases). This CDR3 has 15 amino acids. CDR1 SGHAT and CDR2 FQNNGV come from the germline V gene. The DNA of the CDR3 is TGTGCCAGCAGCGTAGCGGGACAGCCCTTCTACGAGCAGTATTTC. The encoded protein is CASSVAGQPFYEQYF.

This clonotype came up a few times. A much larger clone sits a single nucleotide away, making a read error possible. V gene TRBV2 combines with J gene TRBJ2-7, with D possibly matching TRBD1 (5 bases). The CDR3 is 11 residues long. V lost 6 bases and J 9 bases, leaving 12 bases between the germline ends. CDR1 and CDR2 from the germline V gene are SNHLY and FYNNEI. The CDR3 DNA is TGTGCCAGCAGCCAGGGTCTTGGGCAGTACTTC. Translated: CASSQGLGQYF.

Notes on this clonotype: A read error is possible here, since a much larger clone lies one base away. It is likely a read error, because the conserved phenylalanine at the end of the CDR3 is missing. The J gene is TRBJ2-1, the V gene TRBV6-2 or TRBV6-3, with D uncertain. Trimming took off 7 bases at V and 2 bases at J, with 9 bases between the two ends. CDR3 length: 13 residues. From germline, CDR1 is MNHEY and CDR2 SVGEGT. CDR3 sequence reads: CASTPIAYNEQFY. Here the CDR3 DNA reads TGTGCCAGCACCCCCATAGCCTACAATGAGCAGTTCTAC.

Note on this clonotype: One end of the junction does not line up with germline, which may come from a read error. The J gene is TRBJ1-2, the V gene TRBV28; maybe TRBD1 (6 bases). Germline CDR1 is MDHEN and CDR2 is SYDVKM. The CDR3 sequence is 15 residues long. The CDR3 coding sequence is TGTGCCAGCAGTTTACGAGGGGGGTTCACCTATGGCCACACCTTC. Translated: CASSLRGGFTYGHTF.

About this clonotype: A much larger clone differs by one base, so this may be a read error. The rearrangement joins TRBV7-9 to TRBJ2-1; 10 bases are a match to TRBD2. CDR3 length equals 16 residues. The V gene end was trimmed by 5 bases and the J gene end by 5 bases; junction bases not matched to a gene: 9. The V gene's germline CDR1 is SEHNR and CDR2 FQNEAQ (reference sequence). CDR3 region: CASSPGTSVINNEQFF. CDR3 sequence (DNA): TGTGCCAGCAGCCCCGGGACTAGCGTGATAAACAATGAGCAGTTCTTC.

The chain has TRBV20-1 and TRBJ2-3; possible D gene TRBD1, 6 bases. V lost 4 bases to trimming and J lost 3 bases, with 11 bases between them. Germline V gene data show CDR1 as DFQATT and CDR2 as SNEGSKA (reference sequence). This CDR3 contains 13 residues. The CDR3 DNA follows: TGCAGTGCTATCTTCACAGGGACAGATACGCAGTATTTT. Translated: CSAIFTGTDTQYF.

CDR3 protein: CASSSSSDRSSYEQYF. The CDR3 region has the DNA TGCGCCAGCAGCTCCTCCTCGGACAGGAGCTCCTACGAGCAGTACTTC. The rearrangement uses TRBV5-1 and TRBJ2-7; 7 bases line up with TRBD1. The V and J ends lost 3 bases and 0 bases, in that order; junction bases with no gene match: 9. This CDR3 has 16 residues. CDR1 and CDR2 (germline): SGHRS, YFSETQ.

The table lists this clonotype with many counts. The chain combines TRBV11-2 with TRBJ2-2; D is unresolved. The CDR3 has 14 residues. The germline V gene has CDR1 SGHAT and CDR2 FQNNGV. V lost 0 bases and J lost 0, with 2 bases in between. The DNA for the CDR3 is TGTGCCAGCAGCTTAGAGTCGAACACCGGGGAGCTGTTTTTT. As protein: CASSLESNTGELFF.

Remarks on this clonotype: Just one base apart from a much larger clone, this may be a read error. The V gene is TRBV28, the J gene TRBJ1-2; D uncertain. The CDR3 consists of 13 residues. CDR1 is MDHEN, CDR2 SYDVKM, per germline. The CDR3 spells CASSQSDLYDYTF. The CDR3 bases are TGTGCCAGCAGTCAAAGTGACCTCTATGACTACACCTTC.